This T cell receptor beta chain was observed in a study of blood T cell repertoires in COVID-19 (dated by TCRdb to 2020 to 2021). Study-wide context: Collaborator samples came from the United States, Italy and Spain and covered acute and convalescent phases of COVID-19. The sample metadata nearly always contained a de-identified subject ID, COVID-19 status, age in years and sex. The repertoires were released in a freely available public database meant as a resource for research on the immune response to SARS-CoV-2. Deeply sampled blood TCRbeta repertoires from subjects exposed to, actively infected with, or recovered from COVID-19 were included in the dataset. The prospective study material was composed of cDNA or gDNA derived from T cells, B-cell-depleted T cells, or PBMCs. Where available, HLA class I and class II types were obtained from metadata supplied by the sample provider rather than from assay-based typing. The samples were drawn from two sources: the first 160 participants of the ongoing ImmuneRACE study, and fewer than 1,500 subjects contributed by 6 global collaborators. What the research found in general, with its limitations: How much clinical and demographic metadata was included differed by source and by participant, and the metadata was provided uncurated.

At one collaborating source in Seattle, patients were enrolled during active infection and were followed longitudinally through the course of disease. Each collaborating institution followed its own protocols to collect whole blood in K2EDTA tubes. For TCRbeta analysis, collaborators shipped samples in one of three forms: frozen whole blood, isolated PBMCs, or DNA extracted from either of those sample types. CDR1 and CDR2, per the germline V gene, are SGHTA and FQGNSA. The CDR3 runs 15 amino acids, cysteine and phenylalanine included. Kept here is only the CDR3 DNA, which spans 45 bases and is read in frame from base 1. Trimming accounts for 3 bases at V and 0 bases at J, while the number of junction bases matched to no gene is 5. This clone has only a few counts. It has no known antigen specificity. No base quality information exists; no much larger clone differs at one position. TCRbeta CDR3 regions were amplified from genomic DNA by means of the immunoSEQ Assay, a bias-controlled multiplex PCR. The paper's processing steps were these. The number of nucleated cells in each sample was estimated from the amplification of reference gene primers within the assay. Sequence reads were collapsed and filtered to measure the absolute abundance of every unique TCRbeta CDR3 rearrangement. For each sample, productive Simpson clonality was calculated as the square root of Simpson's diversity index over productive rearrangements. In its TCRdb copy, this immuneACCESS table keeps in-frame sequences only and misses some clones. Where compared with another copy, unresolved V genes explain less than half of these, and the others have no known cause. V and J calls plus clone size are reproduced from that table; the DNA served to infer D and trimming. In this sample the table shows 150,000 to 200,000 clones, around 85% of which occur a single time. The ten top clones hold over 15% of the sample.

This TCR was sampled from a person in their 70s with COVID-19, enrolled during active disease. The sequence is built from TRBV7-2 and TRBJ2-7; the central 7 bases match TRBD1. Sequenced: peripheral blood. The CDR3 is CASSFGTVLSYEQYF. In nucleotides, the sequence is TGTGCCAGCAGCTTCGGGACAGTACTCTCCTACGAGCAGTACTTC.